What follows describes a single TCR beta chain. The entry originates in a study of blood T cell repertoires in COVID-19. Across the study: There were acute and convalescent COVID-19 samples, and they came from the United States, Italy and Spain.

This CDR3 contains 15 residues. Germline assignment: CDR1 SEHNR and CDR2 FQNEAQ (reference sequence). V was pared by 1 base and J by 10 bases, with 6 bases of the junction left unmatched. Authors' analysis steps: For nucleated cells, counts were estimated from reference gene primer amplification. Generated by immunoSEQ multiplex PCR, the TCRdb table keeps only in-frame clones and is missing some. V, J and clone size are taken as reported in that table, and D and trimming were inferred from the DNA itself. The sample lists roughly 230,000 clones, around 80% seen once, with roughly 27% in the top ten. Material: peripheral blood. The clonotype originates from a man aged 35-49 years with acute or convalescent COVID-19. The chain combines TRBV7-9 with TRBJ1-6, with 8 bases that match TRBD1. The CDR3 here is CASSLGQGAGSPLHF. Written as DNA, the CDR3 is TGTGCCAGCAGCTTAGGGCAGGGGGCAGGATCACCCCTCCACTTT. Together with reference TRBV7-9 and TRBJ1-6, the CDR3 gives the full variable domain: DTGVSQNPRHKITKRGQNVTFRCDPISEHNRLYWYRQTLGQGPEFLTYFQNEAQLEKSRLLSDRFSAERPKGSFSTLEIQRTEQGDSAMYLCASSLGQGAGSPLHFGNGTRLTVT.